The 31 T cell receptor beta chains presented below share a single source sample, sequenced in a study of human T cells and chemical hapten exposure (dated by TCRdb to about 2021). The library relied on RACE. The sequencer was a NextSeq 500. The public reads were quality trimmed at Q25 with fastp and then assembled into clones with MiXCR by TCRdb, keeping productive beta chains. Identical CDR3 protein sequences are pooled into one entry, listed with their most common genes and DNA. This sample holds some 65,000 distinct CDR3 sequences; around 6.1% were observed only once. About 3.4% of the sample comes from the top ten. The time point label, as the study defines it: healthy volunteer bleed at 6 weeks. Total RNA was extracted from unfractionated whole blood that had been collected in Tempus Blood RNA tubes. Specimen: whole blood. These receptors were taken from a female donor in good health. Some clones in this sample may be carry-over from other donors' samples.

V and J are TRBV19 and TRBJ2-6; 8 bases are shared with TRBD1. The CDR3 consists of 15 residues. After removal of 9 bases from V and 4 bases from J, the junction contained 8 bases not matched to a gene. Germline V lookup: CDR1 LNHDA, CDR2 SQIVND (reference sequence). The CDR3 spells CASHGQGAGANVLTF. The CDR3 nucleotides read TGTGCCAGCCACGGACAGGGAGCCGGGGCCAACGTCCTGACTTTC.

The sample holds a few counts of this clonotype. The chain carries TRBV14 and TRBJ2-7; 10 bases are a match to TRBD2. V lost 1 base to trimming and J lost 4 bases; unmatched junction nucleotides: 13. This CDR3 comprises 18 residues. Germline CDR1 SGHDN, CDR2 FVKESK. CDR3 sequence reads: CASSQGTGRLAGVYEQYF. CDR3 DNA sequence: TGTGCCAGCAGCCAAGGGACGGGTCGCCTAGCGGGAGTATACGAGCAGTACTTC.

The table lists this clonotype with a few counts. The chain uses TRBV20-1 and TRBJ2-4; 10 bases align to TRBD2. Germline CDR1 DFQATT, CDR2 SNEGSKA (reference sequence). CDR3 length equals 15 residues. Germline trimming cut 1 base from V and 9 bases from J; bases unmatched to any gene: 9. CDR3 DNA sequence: TGCAGTGCTAGAGGAAGCACTAGCGGGAAGAGCATTCAGTACTTC. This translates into CSARGSTSGKSIQYF.

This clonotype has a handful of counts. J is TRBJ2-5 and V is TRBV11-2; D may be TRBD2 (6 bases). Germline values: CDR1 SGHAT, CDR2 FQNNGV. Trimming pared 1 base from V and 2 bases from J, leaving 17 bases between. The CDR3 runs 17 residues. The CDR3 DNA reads TGTGCCAGCAGCTTAGCCCGGGGCCTAGCGTTACAAGAGACCCAGTACTTC. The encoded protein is CASSLARGLALQETQYF.

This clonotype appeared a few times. In nucleotides, the CDR3 is TGTGCCAGCAGCTTAGGACAGTTTGGAAACACCATATATTTT. Amino acid sequence: CASSLGQFGNTIYF. The chain has TRBV7-2 and TRBJ1-3; tentatively, D is TRBD1 (5 bases). Germline CDR1 SGHTA, CDR2 FQGNSA. This CDR3 spans 14 amino acids. Trimming cost V 1 base and J 3 bases, with 7 bases left between them.

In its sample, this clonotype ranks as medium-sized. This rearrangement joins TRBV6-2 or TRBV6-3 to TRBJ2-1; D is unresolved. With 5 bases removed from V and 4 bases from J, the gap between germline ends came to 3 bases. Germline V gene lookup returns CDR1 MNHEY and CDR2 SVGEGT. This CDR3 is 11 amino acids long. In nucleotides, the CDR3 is TGTGCCAGCAGTACTTACAATGAGCAGTTCTTC. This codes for CASSTYNEQFF.

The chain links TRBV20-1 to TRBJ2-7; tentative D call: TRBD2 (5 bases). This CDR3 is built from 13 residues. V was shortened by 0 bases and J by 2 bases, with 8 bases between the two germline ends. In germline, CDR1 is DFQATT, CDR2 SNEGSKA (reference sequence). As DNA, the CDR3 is TGCAGTGCTAGAGAGGCGGGTCCCTACGAGCAGTACTTC. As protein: CSAREAGPYEQYF.

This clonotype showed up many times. The CDR3 DNA follows: TGCAGCGCCGCCGAGGTCCAGGGGGAGACCCAGTACTTC. This encodes CSAAEVQGETQYF. The V call is TRBV29-1, the J call TRBJ2-5; possibly TRBD1 for D (6 bases). The CDR3 sequence is 13 residues long. Trimming stripped 7 bases from V and 5 bases from J, with 17 bases between. Germline lookup yields CDR1 SQVTM and CDR2 ANQGSEA.

The CDR3 is CASSPIGSGYNEQFF. The DNA for the CDR3 is TGTGCCAGCAGCCCGATCGGTAGCGGTTACAATGAGCAGTTCTTC. The chain uses TRBV6-5 and TRBJ2-1; D is possibly TRBD2 (6 bases). The CDR3 extends over 15 amino acids. V gave up 6 bases and J gave up 4 bases, with 16 bases separating them. Per germline, CDR1 MNHEY and CDR2 SVGAGI.

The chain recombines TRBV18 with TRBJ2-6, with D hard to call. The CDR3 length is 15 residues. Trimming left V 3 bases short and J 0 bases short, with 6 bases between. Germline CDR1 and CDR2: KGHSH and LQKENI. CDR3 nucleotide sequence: TGTGCCAGCTCACCGATAGGCTCTGGGGCCAACGTCCTGACTTTC. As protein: CASSPIGSGANVLTF.

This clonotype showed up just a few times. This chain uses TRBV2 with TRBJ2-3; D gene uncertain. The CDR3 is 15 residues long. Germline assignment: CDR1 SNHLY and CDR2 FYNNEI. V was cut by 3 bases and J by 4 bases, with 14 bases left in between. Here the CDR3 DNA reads TGTGCCAGCAGTGATTCCGAGTCGCGCCCAGATACGCAGTATTTT. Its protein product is CASSDSESRPDTQYF.

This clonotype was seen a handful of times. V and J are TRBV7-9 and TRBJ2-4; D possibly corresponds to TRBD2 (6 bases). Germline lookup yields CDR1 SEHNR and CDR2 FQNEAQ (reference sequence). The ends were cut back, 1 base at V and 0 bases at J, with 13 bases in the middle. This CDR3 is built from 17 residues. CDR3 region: CASSLGPSELAKNIQYF. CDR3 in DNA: TGTGCCAGCAGCTTAGGACCTAGCGAACTAGCCAAAAACATTCAGTACTTC.

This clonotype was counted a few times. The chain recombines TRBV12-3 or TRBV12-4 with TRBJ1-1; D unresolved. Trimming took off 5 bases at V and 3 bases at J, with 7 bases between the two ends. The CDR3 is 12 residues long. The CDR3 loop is CASSPLHTEAFF. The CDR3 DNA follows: TGTGCCAGCAGTCCCCTACACACTGAAGCTTTCTTT.

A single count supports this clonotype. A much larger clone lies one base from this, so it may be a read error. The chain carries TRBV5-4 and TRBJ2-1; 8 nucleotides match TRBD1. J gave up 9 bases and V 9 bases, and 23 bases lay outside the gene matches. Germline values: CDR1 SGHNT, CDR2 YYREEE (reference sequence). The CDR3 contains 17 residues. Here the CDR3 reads CATRSGTGGAREGEQFF. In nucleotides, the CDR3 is TGTGCCACGAGATCCGGGACAGGAGGAGCGAGAGAGGGTGAGCAGTTCTTC.

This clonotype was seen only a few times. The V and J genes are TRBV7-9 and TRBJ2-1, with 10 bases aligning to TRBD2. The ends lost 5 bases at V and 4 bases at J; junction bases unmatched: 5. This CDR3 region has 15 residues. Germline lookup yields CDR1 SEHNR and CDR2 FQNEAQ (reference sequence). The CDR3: CASSQGLAEYNEQFF. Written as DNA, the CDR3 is TGTGCCAGCAGCCAAGGACTAGCGGAATACAATGAGCAGTTCTTC.

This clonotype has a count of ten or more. This CDR3 reads CSATVGSGTISVDEQFF. DNA of the CDR3: TGCAGTGCTACAGTAGGGTCCGGGACAATCTCCGTAGATGAGCAGTTCTTC. The chain couples TRBV20-1 to TRBJ2-1; weak D call: TRBD1 (6 bases). V shed 4 bases and J shed 8 bases, with 27 bases lying between them. The germline CDR1 and CDR2 sequences are DFQATT and SNEGSKA (reference sequence). The CDR3 is 17 amino acids.

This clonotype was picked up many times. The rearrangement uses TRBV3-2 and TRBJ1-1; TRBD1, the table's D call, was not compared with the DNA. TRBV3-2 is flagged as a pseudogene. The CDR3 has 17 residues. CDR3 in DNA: TGTGCCAGCAGCCAGGCCGGGACAGGGGGCTGGAACACTGAAGCTTTCTTT. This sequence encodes CASSQAGTGGWNTEAFF.

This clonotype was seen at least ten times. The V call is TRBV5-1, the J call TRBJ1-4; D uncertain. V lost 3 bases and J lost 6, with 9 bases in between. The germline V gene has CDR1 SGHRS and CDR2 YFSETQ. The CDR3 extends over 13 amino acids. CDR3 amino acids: CASSSMLHEKLFF. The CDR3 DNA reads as TGCGCCAGCAGCTCCATGCTACATGAAAAACTGTTTTTT.

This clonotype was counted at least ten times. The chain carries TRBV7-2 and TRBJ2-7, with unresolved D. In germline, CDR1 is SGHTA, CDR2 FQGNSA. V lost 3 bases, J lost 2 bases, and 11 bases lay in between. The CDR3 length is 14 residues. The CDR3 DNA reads TGTGCCAGCAGCTTTGGCTTGGACCCCTACGAGCAGTACTTC. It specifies CASSFGLDPYEQYF.

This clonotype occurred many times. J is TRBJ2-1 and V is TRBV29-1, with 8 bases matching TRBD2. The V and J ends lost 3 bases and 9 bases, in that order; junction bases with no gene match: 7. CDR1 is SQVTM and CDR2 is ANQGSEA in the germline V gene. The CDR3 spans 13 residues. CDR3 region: CSVEGLELTEQFF. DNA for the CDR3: TGCAGCGTTGAGGGACTAGAGTTGACTGAGCAGTTCTTC.

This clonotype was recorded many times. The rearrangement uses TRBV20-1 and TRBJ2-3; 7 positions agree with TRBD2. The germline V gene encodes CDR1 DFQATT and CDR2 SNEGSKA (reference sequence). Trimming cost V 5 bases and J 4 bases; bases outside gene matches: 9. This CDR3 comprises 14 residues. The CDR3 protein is CSALSAGAPDTQYF. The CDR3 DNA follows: TGCAGTGCTCTTTCGGCGGGAGCTCCAGATACGCAGTATTTT.

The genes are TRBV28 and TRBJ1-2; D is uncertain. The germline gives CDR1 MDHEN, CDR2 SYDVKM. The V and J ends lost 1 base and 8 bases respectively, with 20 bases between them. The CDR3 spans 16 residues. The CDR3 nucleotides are TGTGCCAGCAGTTTATCTGCGGGCTTGCTGGTATGGGGCTACACCTTC. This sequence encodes CASSLSAGLLVWGYTF.

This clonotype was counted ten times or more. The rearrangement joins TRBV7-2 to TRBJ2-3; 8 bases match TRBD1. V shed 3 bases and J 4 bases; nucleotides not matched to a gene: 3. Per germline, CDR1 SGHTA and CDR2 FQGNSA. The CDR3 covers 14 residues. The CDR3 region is CASSFDRGPDTQYF. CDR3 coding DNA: TGTGCCAGCAGCTTCGACAGGGGTCCAGATACGCAGTATTTT.

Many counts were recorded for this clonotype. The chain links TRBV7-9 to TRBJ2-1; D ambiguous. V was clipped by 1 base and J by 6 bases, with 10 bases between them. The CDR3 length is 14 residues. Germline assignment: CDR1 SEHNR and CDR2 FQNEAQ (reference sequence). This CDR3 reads CASSLGVGINEQFF. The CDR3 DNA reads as TGTGCCAGCAGCTTAGGGGTAGGGATCAATGAGCAGTTCTTC.

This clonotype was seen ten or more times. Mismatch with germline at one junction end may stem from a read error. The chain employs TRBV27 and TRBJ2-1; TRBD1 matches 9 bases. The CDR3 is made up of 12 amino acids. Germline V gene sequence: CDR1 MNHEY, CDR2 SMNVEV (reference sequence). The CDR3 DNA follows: TGTGCCAGCCGCACCATGAAGGGGACAGGGCTCTTC. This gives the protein CASRTMKGTGLF.

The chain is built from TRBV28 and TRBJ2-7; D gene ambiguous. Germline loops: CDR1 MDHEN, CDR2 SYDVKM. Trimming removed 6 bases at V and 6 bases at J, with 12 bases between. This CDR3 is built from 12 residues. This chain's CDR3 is CASRSSVGEQYF. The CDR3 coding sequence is TGTGCCAGCAGATCCTCGGTGGGCGAGCAGTACTTC.

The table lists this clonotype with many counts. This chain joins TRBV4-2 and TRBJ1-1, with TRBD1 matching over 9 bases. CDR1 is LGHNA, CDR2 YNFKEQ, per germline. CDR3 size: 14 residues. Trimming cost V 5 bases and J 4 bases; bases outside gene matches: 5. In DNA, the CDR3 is TGTGCCAGCAGCTCGGGACAGGGCGGCACTGAAGCTTTCTTT. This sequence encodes CASSSGQGGTEAFF.

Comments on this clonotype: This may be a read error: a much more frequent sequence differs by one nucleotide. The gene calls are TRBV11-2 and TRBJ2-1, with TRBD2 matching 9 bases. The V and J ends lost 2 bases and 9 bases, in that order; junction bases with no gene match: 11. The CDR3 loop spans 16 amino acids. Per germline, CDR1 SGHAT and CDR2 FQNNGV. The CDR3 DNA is TGTGCCAGCAGCTTATTATTGGGACTAGCAAGGGGTGAGCAGTTCTTC. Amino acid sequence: CASSLLLGLARGEQFF.

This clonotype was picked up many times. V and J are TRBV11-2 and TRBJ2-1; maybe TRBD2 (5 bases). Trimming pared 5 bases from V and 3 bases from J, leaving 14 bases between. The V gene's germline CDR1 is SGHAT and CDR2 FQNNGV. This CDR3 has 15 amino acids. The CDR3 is CASSPEPSYYNEQFF. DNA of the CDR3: TGTGCCAGCAGCCCAGAACCTAGCTACTACAATGAGCAGTTCTTC.

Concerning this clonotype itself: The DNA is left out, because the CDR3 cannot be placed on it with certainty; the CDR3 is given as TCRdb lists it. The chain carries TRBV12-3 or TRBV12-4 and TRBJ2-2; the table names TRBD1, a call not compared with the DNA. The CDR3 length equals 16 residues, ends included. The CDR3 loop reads CASSSSDRADTGELFF.

The CDR3: CASSLVIGGLTDTQYF. As DNA, the CDR3 is TGCGCCAGCAGCTTGGTTATAGGGGGCTTGACAGATACGCAGTATTTT. The V call is TRBV5-1, the J call TRBJ2-3; 7 bases fit TRBD1. Germline CDR1 reads SGHRS; CDR2 reads YFSETQ. The CDR3 consists of 16 residues. V trimming: 0 bases; J trimming: 3 bases; junction bases outside the gene matches: 7.